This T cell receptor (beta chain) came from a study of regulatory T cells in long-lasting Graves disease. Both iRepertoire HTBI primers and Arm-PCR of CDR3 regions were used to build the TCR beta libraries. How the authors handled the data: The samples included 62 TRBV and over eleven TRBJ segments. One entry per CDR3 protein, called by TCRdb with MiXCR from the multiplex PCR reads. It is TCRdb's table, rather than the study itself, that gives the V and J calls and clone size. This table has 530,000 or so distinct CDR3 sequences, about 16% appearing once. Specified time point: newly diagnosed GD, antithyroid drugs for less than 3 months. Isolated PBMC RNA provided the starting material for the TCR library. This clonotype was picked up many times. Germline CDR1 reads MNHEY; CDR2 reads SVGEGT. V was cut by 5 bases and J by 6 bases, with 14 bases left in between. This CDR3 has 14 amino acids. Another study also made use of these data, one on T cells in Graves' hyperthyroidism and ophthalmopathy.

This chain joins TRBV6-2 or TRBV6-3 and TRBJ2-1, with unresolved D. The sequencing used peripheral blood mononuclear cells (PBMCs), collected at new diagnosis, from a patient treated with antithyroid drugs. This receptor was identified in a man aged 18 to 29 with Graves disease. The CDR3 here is CASSEFVKGNEQFF. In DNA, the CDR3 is TGTGCCAGCAGTGAATTCGTAAAGGGCAATGAGCAGTTCTTC.